This T cell receptor (beta chain) was sequenced in a study of T cell repertoires in ileal Crohn's disease (dated by TCRdb to about 2019). About the study as a whole: At the time of surgery, 35% to 40% of patients were active smokers, and the median duration of disease was 7.9 years. The study ran alongside a multicentre cohort designed to identify predictors of early endoscopic recurrence after ileocolonic resection. A Rutgeerts score higher than i0 was the definition used for endoscopic postoperative recurrence. The M6 samples were biopsies of the neoterminal ileum collected during postoperative colonoscopy. Roughly half of the patients were given postoperative therapy, with ten to twelve receiving thiopurines and fewer than 20 receiving anti-TNF agents. The TCR repertoire was analysed in around 50 patients with Crohn's disease drawn from a prospective multicentre cohort. A total of roughly 170 mucosal samples from about 50 patients were sequenced, with samples obtained at several locations on the surgical specimen and at postoperative endoscopy. Every patient underwent surgery because of a complication, which was stricturing disease in around 60% and penetrating disease in approximately 40%. The study at large found these results: A significantly higher proportion of clonal expansions was observed in active smokers at surgery than in non-smokers (about 25% vs 20%, p=0.02). Endoscopic recurrence was found to be associated with higher high-frequency clone percentages at surgery, and recurrence was observed in all patients with clonality above 26.8% (18/57). Mucosal CD4 and CD8 T cells were sorted and sequenced only in a subgroup of patients, whose size was not stated. The timing of postoperative endoscopy varied within the first year after surgery, and the median delay was approximately 6.6 months. More high-frequency clones were carried by sorted CD8 T cells than by CD4 T cells, suggesting that mucosal expansions were mainly CD8.

In the germline V gene (reference sequence), CDR1 corresponds to SGHNT and CDR2 to YYREEE. Here V drops 0 bases and J drops 0 bases, and the junction holds 3 bases not matched to any gene. The CDR3 covers 16 residues, taking in both the cysteine and the phenylalanine. Only the CDR3 portion is preserved as DNA: 48 bases, with reading frame beginning at the first base. For commercial TCRB immunosequencing, about 500 nanograms of biopsy DNA were submitted for each sample. Adaptive Biotechnology amplified CDR3 regions from genomic DNA with a two-step multiplex PCR that controlled for amplification bias. The first PCR used primers for every V and J gene segment; the second PCR added barcodes and Illumina adapters. CDR3 libraries were sequenced on an Illumina instrument. On the study's bioinformatics: Analysis combined the vendor-provided pipelines with custom analysis of raw data in R/Bioconductor under R version 3.3.0. Clonality, which ranges from 0 to 1, was calculated as the inverse of the normalised Shannon entropy across all productive clones. The repertoire share taken up by the top 100 clones defined high-frequency clones, and only clones that passed a 95% confidence test were kept. Repertoire diversity was measured with the Simpson index, and overlap between samples was measured with the Morisita-Horn index. As stored in TCRdb, this immuneACCESS dataset retains in-frame rearrangements with V and J assigned. A fraction of the clones does not appear; measured against another copy, unresolved V genes explain less than half of the discrepancy, and the remainder lacks a known reason. Clone size and V and J calls were adopted from that table, with D and trimming inferred from the DNA. This sample lists about 12,000 clones; roughly four fifths were detected once. The ten largest account for roughly a tenth of the sample.

As for this clone: What this receptor recognizes is not known. There are no base qualities to consult, and no much larger clone falls within one base.

This specimen's time point label, per the study, means: neoterminal ileum biopsy at postoperative endoscopy, about 6 months after surgery. Adults with ileal or ileocolonic Crohn's disease for whom ileocolonic resection was indicated were considered eligible. Whole ileal mucosal biopsies were stored frozen at -80°C before DNA extraction. A TRizol-based method was used to extract genomic DNA from the frozen whole biopsies, and the DNA was quantified with a NanoDrop 2000 spectrophotometer. Sequencing input: ileal tissue. This TCR derives from an adult with Crohn's disease. The chain employs TRBV5-4 and TRBJ1-2; the junction holds 9 bases that match TRBD1. The CDR3 protein: CASSLEGDRANYGYTF. The sequence in DNA is TGTGCCAGCAGCTTGGAAGGGGACAGGGCTAACTATGGCTACACCTTC.